This T cell receptor (beta chain) was found in a study of read filtering for tumor transcriptome and immune sequencing. Study conclusions and caveats: IR-seq captured clonotypes deeper and more reliably than RNA-seq. Without single-read clonotypes, shared clonotype proportions correlated more between IR-seq and RNA-seq. Roughly four fifths of IR-seq clonotypes had one read, totaling approximately 3.5% of reads; RNA-seq: about 70% and 40%.

Germline V gene lookup returns CDR1 SGDLS and CDR2 YYNGEE. V shed 5 bases and J 7 bases; nucleotides not matched to a gene: 9. The CDR3 is 14 residues long. Molecular barcoded adaptors covering alpha/delta and beta/gamma chains were used on about 0.4 ug RNA. TCRdb reanalysed the reads using MiXCR and keeps one entry per CDR3 protein. The sample holds 130,000 or so distinct CDR3 sequences, roughly 13% seen once. This clonotype was found a few times. What it binds is not known. This sequence was found in a donor older than 35 with multiple myeloma. The rearrangement uses TRBV9 and TRBJ2-1; 7 bases are a match to TRBD2. The sequencing input was a population of CD138-negative cells sorted from bone marrow. The DNA for the CDR3 is TGTGCCAGCAGATCTAGCGGAGGAGGGAATGAGCAGTTCTTC. Encoded protein: CASRSSGGGNEQFF.